This T cell receptor beta chain was found in a study of early T cells in non-severe SARS-CoV-2 infection. TCRdb re-called the 5' RACE reads with MiXCR, one entry per CDR3 protein. The sample shows fewer than 120,000 distinct CDR3 sequences, roughly 12% of them seen only once. This clonotype came up many times. Trimming removed 5 bases from V and 10 bases from J, with 12 bases in between. The germline CDR1 and CDR2 sequences are MNHEY and SMNVEV (reference sequence). This CDR3 contains 12 residues. Sequences were derived from whole blood, sampled at baseline. The rearrangement links TRBV27 to TRBJ2-1; D is unresolved. This TCR derives from an adult who was a healthcare worker with PCR-confirmed SARS-CoV-2 infection or an uninfected control (not recorded which). CDR3 sequence: CASSPGLKEQFF. The DNA of the CDR3 is TGTGCCAGCAGTCCGGGCTTGAAGGAGCAGTTCTTC.